Shown below are 12 T cell receptor beta chains from a single sample sequenced in a study of cytomegalovirus exposure and HLA in healthy donors. Data came from immunoSEQ multiplex PCR; TCRdb stores just in-frame clones and leaves some out. This sample has around 350,000 clones, with 75% to 90% found just once. Sequences were obtained from PBMCs. Every receptor here comes from a woman under 30 in good health and CMV-seronegative.

The chain uses TRBV27 and TRBJ2-7, with 11 bases matching TRBD2. The CDR3 sequence is 14 residues long. Germline V lookup: CDR1 MNHEY, CDR2 SMNVEV (reference sequence). After removal of 8 bases from V and 3 bases from J, the junction contained 6 bases not matched to a gene. The CDR3 protein is CASARGLADYEQYF. CDR3 nucleotide sequence: TGTGCCAGCGCCCGGGGACTAGCGGACTACGAGCAGTACTTC.

CDR3 residues: CASILGQGGNTIYF. CDR3 bases: TGTGCCAGCATTCTAGGACAGGGGGGGAACACCATATATTTT. This chain connects TRBV6-6 to TRBJ1-3; TRBD1 aligns across 10 bases. The CDR3 spans 14 residues. CDR1 is MNHNY, CDR2 SVGAGI, per germline (reference sequence). Germline trimming cut 7 bases from V and 7 bases from J; bases unmatched to any gene: 7.

This clone came up once. The chain has TRBV9 and TRBJ1-1, with D possibly matching TRBD1 (5 bases). Germline V CDR1 and CDR2: SGDLS, YYNGEE. The CDR3 loop spans 14 amino acids. Trimming removed 0 bases at V and 5 bases at J, with 11 bases between. In DNA form, the CDR3 reads TGTGCCAGCAGCGTAGGGGGGGTAGGAACTGAAGCTTTCTTT. Translation gives CASSVGGVGTEAFF.

The chain is built from TRBV5-1 and TRBJ2-3; 10 nucleotides agree with TRBD2. This CDR3 contains 16 residues. The germline V gene encodes CDR1 SGHRS and CDR2 YFSETQ. V lost 5 bases and J lost 2; bases outside the gene matches: 8. The CDR3 nucleotides are TGCGCCAGCAGTCCAGTAGCGGGGGGTCCCACAGATACGCAGTATTTT. It is translated as CASSPVAGGPTDTQYF.

This clone was counted a few times. This chain joins TRBV28 and TRBJ1-1, with TRBD1 as a possible D gene (5 bases). Trimming pared 11 bases from V and 1 base from J, leaving 20 bases between. Germline CDR1 reads MDHEN; CDR2 reads SYDVKM. This CDR3 comprises 15 residues. CDR3 bases: TGTGCCGCTCAACGGGGGTGGAACGGGAACACTGAAGCTTTCTTT. Translated, it gives CAAQRGWNGNTEAFF.

The rearrangement uses TRBV27 and TRBJ1-3; 7 bases align to TRBD1. This CDR3 region has 14 residues. Germline V lookup: CDR1 MNHEY, CDR2 SMNVEV (reference sequence). V lost 6 bases and J lost 4; bases outside the gene matches: 6. The CDR3 loop reads CASSPQGMGNTIYF. Here the CDR3 DNA reads TGTGCCAGCAGCCCACAGGGGATGGGAAACACCATATATTTT.

This clone was seen just once. J is TRBJ2-1 and V is TRBV6-5, with 7 bases fitting TRBD2. The CDR3 length is 15 residues. The V gene's germline CDR1 is MNHEY and CDR2 SVGAGI. J lost 1 base, V lost 4 bases, and 4 bases had no gene match. CDR3 bases: TGTGCCAGCAGTTTGGCGGGAGTATCCTACAATGAGCAGTTCTTC. Its protein is CASSLAGVSYNEQFF.

The chain combines TRBV5-1 with TRBJ2-3, with 8 bases aligning to TRBD1. The CDR3 has 15 residues. V was clipped by 1 base and J by 1 base; unmatched bases: 2. Germline loops: CDR1 SGHRS, CDR2 YFSETQ. The CDR3 nucleotides read TGCGCCAGCAGCTTGTCGACAGGGGGCACAGATACGCAGTATTTT. It yields the protein CASSLSTGGTDTQYF.

V gene TRBV6-1 combines with J gene TRBJ1-1; D remains ambiguous. V was clipped by 0 bases and J by 5 bases, with 10 bases between them. The germline CDR1 and CDR2 sequences are MNHNS and SASEGT. This CDR3 is built from 14 residues. The CDR3, as DNA: TGTGCCAGCAGTGAAGCCCGGAGCGGGACTGAAGCTTTCTTT. Translated, it gives CASSEARSGTEAFF.

This sequence joins TRBV6-5 and TRBJ2-7, with 7 bases fitting TRBD1. J lost 5 bases, V lost 7 bases, and 8 bases had no gene match. Germline lookup yields CDR1 MNHEY and CDR2 SVGAGI. The CDR3 consists of 13 residues. CDR3 loop: CASIDRESDEQYF. CDR3 DNA: TGTGCCAGCATAGACAGGGAAAGCGACGAGCAGTACTTC.

The chain has TRBV28 and TRBJ2-3, with 12 bases that match TRBD2. CDR1 and CDR2 (germline): MDHEN, SYDVKM. The J segment lost 4 bases and the V segment lost 6 bases, leaving 8 bases of the junction unmatched. The CDR3 runs 16 residues. CDR3 region: CASSYPLAGGPDTQYF. The DNA for the CDR3 is TGTGCCAGCAGCTACCCCCTAGCGGGAGGGCCAGATACGCAGTATTTT.

The chain is built from TRBV9 and TRBJ1-1; 8 bases are shared with TRBD1. V was clipped by 5 bases and J by 0 bases; unmatched bases: 9. CDR3 length equals 16 residues. Germline CDR1 reads SGDLS; CDR2 reads YYNGEE. CDR3 DNA: TGTGCCAGCAGTTCAGGACAGGGAGTATTGAACACTGAAGCTTTCTTT. Its protein is CASSSGQGVLNTEAFF.